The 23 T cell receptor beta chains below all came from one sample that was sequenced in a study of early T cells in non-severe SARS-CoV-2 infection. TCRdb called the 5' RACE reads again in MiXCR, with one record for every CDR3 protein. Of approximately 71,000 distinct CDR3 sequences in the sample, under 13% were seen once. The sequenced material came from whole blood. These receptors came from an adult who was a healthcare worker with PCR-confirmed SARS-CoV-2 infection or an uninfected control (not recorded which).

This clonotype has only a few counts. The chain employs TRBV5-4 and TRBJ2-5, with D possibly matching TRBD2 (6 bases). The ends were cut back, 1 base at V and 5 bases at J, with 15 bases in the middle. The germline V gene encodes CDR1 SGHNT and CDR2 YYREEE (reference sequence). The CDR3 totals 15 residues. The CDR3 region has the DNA TGTGCCAGCAGCTTGCGCGCGGGAACTGGGGAGACCCAGTACTTC. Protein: CASSLRAGTGETQYF.

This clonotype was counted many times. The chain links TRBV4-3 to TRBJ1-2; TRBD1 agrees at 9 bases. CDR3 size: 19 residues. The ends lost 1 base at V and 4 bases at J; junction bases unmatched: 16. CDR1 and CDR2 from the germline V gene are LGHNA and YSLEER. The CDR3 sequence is CASSQAIRTGESISYGYTF. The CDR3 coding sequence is TGCGCCAGCAGCCAAGCCATACGGACAGGGGAGTCGATCTCCTATGGCTACACCTTC.

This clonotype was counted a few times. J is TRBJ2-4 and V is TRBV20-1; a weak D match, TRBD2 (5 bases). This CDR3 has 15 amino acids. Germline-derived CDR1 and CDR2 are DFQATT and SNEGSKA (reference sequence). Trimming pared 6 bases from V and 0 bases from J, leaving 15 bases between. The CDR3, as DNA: TGCAGTGCCCTTAATCCAGGACTAGCCAAAAACATTCAGTACTTC. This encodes CSALNPGLAKNIQYF.

CDR3 amino acids: CSALRGLAGGRTDTQYF. CDR3 in DNA: TGCAGTGCTCTCCGGGGGCTAGCGGGAGGACGCACAGATACGCAGTATTTT. The chain joins TRBV20-1 to TRBJ2-3, with TRBD2 matching over 11 bases. Germline CDR1 and CDR2: DFQATT and SNEGSKA (reference sequence). The CDR3 length is 17 residues. Trimming cost V 5 bases and J 1 base; bases outside gene matches: 11.

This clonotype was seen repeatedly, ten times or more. The chain's CDR3 is CASSFKGESIKNIQYF. CDR3 nucleotides: TGTGCCAGCAGTTTCAAGGGGGAATCGATTAAAAACATTCAGTACTTC. The V and J genes are TRBV27 and TRBJ2-4; a possible D gene is TRBD1 (6 bases). With 3 bases removed from V and 4 bases from J, the gap between germline ends came to 16 bases. Germline loops: CDR1 MNHEY, CDR2 SMNVEV (reference sequence). This CDR3 contains 16 residues.

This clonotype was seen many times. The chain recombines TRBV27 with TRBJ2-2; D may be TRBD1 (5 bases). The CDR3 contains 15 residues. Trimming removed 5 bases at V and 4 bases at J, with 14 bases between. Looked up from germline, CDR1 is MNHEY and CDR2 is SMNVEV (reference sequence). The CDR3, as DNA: TGTGCCAGCAGTACCCAGGGTATGAGCACCGGGGAGCTGTTTTTT. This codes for CASSTQGMSTGELFF.

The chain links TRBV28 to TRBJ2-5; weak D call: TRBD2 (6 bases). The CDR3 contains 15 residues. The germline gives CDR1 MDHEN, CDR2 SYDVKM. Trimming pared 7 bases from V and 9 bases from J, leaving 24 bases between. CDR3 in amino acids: CASNSGGSGAWPQYF. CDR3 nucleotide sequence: TGTGCCAGCAACTCCGGGGGTAGCGGAGCTTGGCCCCAGTACTTC.

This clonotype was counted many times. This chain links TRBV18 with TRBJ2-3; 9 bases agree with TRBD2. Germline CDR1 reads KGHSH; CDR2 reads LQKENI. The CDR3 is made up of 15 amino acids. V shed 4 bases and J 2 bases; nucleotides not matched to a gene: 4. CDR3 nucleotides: TGTGCCAGCTCACAGACTAGCGGATACACAGATACGCAGTATTTT. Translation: CASSQTSGYTDTQYF.

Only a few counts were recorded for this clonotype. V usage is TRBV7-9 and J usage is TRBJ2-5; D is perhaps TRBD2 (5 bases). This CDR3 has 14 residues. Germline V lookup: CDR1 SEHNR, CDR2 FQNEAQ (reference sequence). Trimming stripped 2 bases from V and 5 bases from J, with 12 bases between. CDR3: CASSLQRVSETQYF. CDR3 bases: TGTGCCAGCAGCTTACAGAGGGTATCGGAGACCCAGTACTTC.

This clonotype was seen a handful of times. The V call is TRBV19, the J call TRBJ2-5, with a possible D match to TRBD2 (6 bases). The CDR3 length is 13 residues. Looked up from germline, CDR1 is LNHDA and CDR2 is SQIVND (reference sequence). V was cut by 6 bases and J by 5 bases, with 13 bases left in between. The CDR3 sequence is CASSPGGVETQYF. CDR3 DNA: TGTGCCAGTAGCCCCGGGGGAGTGGAGACCCAGTACTTC.

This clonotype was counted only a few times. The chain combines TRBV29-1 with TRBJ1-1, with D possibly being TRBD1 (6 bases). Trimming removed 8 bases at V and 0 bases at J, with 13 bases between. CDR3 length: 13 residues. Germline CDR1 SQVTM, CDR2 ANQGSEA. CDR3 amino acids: CSLAQGLNTEAFF. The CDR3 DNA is TGCAGCCTTGCCCAGGGGTTGAACACTGAAGCTTTCTTT.

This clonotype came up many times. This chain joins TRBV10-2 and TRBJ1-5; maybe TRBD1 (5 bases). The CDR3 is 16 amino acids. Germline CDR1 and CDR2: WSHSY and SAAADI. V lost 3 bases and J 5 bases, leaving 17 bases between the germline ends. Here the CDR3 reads CASSDSYRTLDQPQHF. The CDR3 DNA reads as TGCGCCAGCAGTGATTCATACAGGACGCTTGATCAGCCCCAGCATTTT.

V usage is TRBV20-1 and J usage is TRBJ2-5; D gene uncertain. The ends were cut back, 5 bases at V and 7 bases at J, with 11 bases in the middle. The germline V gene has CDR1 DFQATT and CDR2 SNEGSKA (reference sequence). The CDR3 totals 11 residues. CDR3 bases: TGCAGTGCTCGGAGTGGCGGGACCCAGTACTTC. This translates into CSARSGGTQYF.

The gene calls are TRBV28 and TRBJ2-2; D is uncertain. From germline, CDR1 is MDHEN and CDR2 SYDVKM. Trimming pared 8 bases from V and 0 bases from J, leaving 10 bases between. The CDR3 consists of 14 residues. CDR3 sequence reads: CASSDLANTGELFF. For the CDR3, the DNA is TGTGCCAGCTCAGACCTCGCGAACACCGGGGAGCTGTTTTTT.

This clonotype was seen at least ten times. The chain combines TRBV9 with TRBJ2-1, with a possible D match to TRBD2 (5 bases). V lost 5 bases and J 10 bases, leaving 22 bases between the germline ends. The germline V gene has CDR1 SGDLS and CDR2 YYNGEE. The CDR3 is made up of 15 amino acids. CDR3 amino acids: CASREEDPRREEQFF. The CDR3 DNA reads TGTGCCAGCAGGGAAGAGGACCCGAGACGGGAAGAGCAGTTCTTC.

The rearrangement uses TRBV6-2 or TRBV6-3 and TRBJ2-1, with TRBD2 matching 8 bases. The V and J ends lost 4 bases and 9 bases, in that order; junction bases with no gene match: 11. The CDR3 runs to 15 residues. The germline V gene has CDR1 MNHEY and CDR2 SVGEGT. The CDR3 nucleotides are TGTGCCAGCAGTTCTCCGGGACTAGGGCTTTTTGAGCAGTTCTTC. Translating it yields CASSSPGLGLFEQFF.

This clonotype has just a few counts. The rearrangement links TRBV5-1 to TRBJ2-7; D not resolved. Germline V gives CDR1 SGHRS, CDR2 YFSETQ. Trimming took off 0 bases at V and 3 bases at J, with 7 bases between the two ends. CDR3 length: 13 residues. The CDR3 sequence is CASSLEPGYEQYF. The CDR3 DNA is TGCGCCAGCAGCTTGGAACCAGGCTACGAGCAGTACTTC.

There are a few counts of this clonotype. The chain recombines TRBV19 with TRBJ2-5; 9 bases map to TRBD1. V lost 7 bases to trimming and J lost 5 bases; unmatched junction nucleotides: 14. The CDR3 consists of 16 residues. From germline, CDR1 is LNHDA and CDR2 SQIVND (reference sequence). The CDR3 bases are TGTGCCAGTATGAATAGGGGGACAGGGAGTTCCGAGACCCAGTACTTC. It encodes CASMNRGTGSSETQYF.

CDR3 region: CASSRRVRSDTQYF. The CDR3 coding sequence is TGTGCCAGCAGCCGCCGGGTTCGTTCGGATACGCAGTATTTT. The chain uses TRBV12-3 or TRBV12-4 and TRBJ2-3, with unresolved D. V was trimmed by 6 bases and J by 6 bases, leaving 16 bases between them. The CDR3 loop spans 14 amino acids.

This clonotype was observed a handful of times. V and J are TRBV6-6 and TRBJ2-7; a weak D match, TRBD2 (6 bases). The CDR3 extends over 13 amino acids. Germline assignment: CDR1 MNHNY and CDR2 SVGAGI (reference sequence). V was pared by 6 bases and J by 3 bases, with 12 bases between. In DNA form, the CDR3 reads TGTGCCAGCAGCTGGGGGGAGAACTACGAGCAGTACTTC. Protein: CASSWGENYEQYF.

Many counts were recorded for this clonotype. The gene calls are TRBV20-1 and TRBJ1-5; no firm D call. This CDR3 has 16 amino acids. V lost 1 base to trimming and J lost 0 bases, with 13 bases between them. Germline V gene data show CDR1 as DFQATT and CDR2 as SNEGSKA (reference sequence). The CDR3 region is CSARAGGVYSNQPQHF. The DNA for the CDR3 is TGCAGTGCTAGAGCGGGCGGCGTTTATAGCAATCAGCCCCAGCATTTT.

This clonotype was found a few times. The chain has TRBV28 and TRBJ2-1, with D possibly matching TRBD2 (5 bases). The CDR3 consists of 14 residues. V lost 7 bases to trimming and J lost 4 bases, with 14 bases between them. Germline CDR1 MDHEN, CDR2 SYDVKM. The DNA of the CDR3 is TGTGCCAGCACTCTAGAGGGCAGGTACAATGAGCAGTTCTTC. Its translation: CASTLEGRYNEQFF.

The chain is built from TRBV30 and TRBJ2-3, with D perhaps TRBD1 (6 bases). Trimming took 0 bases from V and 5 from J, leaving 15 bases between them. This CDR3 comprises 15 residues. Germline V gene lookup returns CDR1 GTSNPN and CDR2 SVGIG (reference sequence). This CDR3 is CAWSVTGLMEDTQYF. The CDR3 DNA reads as TGTGCCTGGAGTGTAACAGGGTTAATGGAAGATACGCAGTATTTT.